This T cell receptor beta chain was obtained from a study of T-cell reconstitution after alpha-beta-depleted transplantation in children. Germline values: CDR1 SGHTA, CDR2 FQGNSA. Trimming at V came to 5 bases and at J to 5 bases, leaving 9 bases not matched to a gene. The CDR3 extends over 14 amino acids. Unique molecular identifiers featured in how the TCRbeta library was prepared. TCRdb reprocessed the PCR reads via MiXCR and lists one record per CDR3 protein. The sample shows some 530,000 distinct CDR3 sequences, about an eighth of them seen only once. This TCR was sampled from a human donor who donated a stem cell graft to a child with combined immunodeficiency. Sequencing used PBMCs from the stem cell graft donor, obtained from the stem cell graft. The V call is TRBV7-2, the J call TRBJ2-7; TRBD1 matches 7 bases. The CDR3 protein is CASSIQTGIHEQYF. As DNA, the CDR3 is TGTGCCAGCAGCATACAGACAGGGATCCACGAGCAGTACTTC. The variable domain in full, with the rest retrieved from reference TRBV7-2 and TRBJ2-7, is GAGVSQSPSNKVTEKGKDVELRCDPISGHTALYWYRQSLGQGLEFLIYFQGNSAPDKSGLPSDRFSAERTGGSVSTLTIQRTQQEDSAVYLCASSIQTGIHEQYFGPGTRLTVT.